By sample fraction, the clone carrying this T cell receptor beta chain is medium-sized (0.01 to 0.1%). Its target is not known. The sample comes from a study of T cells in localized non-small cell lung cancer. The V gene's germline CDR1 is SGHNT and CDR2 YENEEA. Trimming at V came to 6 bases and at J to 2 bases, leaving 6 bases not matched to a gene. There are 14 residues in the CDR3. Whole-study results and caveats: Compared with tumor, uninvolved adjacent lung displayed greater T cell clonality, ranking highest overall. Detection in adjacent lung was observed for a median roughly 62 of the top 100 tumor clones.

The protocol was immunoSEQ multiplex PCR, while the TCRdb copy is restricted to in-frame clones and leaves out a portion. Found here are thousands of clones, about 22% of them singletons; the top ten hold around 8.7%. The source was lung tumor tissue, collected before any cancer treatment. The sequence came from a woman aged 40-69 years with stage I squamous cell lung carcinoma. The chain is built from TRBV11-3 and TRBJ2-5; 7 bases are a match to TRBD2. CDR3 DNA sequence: TGTGCCAGCAGGCCTAGCGGAACTCAAGAGACCCAGTACTTC. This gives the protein CASRPSGTQETQYF.